These 7 T cell receptor beta chains originate from one sample sequenced in a study of CXCR3-negative and CXCR3-positive naive CD8 T cells. The libraries of TRB cDNA were prepared using 5' RACE with UMI labels. TCRdb re-called the 5' RACE reads and gives one entry per CDR3 protein, without DNA. This sample's table has 100,000 to 150,000 distinct CDR3 sequences. Antigens of these TCRs are unknown. Study observations and caveats: CXCR3-expressing naive cells carried TRB CDR3s more hydrophobic than those of CXCR3-negative naive cells.

Sequenced input: naive CXCR3+ CD8+ T cells from blood. The subset denotes: CD45RO-CCR7+CD27+CD95- naive CD8+ T cells expressing CXCR3 (TNR3+). The receptor set was obtained from a human donor in good health. Some clones in this sample may be carry-over from other donors' samples.

The chain recombines TRBV5-1 with TRBJ2-7; TCRdb picks TRBD2, but there is no DNA to check that call. Germline V gene data show CDR1 as SGHRS and CDR2 as YFSETQ. The CDR3 spans 15 residues. The chain's CDR3 is CASSLTSASSYEQYF. Variable domain in full (rest from reference TRBV5-1 and TRBJ2-7): KAGVTQTPRYLIKTRGQQVTLSCSPISGHRSVSWYQQTPGQGLQFLFEYFSETQRNKGNFPGRFSGRQFSNSRSEMNVSTLELGDSALYLCASSLTSASSYEQYFGPGTRLTVT.

The V call is TRBV5-4, the J call TRBJ1-6. Germline loops: CDR1 SGHNT, CDR2 YYREEE (reference sequence). The CDR3 loop spans 13 amino acids. This chain's CDR3 is CASSLARNSPLHF. The variable domain in full, with the rest retrieved from reference TRBV5-4 and TRBJ1-6, is ETGVTQSPTHLIKTRGQQVTLRCSSQSGHNTVSWYQQALGQGPQFIFQYYREEENGRGNFPPRFSGLQFPNYSSELNVNALELDDSALYLCASSLARNSPLHFGNGTRLTVT.

The J gene is TRBJ2-1, the V gene TRBV20-1; TCRdb designates TRBD2, a call that cannot be tested without DNA. There are 14 residues in the CDR3. Germline V CDR1 and CDR2: DFQATT, SNEGSKA (reference sequence). The CDR3 region is CSANTGRLYNEQFF.

This chain uses TRBV12-3 or TRBV12-4 with TRBJ2-3; TCRdb returns TRBD2, unconfirmable since there is no DNA. The CDR3 consists of 18 residues. Here the CDR3 reads CASSFGRGTSVSTDTQYF.

The chain employs TRBV5-6 and TRBJ1-1. This CDR3 is built from 14 residues. The V gene's germline CDR1 is SGHDT and CDR2 YYEEEE. The CDR3 sequence: CASSLGQTNTEAFF.

The V call is TRBV7-8, the J call TRBJ2-7. The germline gives CDR1 SGHVS, CDR2 FQNEAQ. The CDR3 is 13 amino acids. Here the CDR3 reads CASSPGRVNEQYF.

The chain recombines TRBV7-9 with TRBJ2-7; TCRdb calls TRBD1, which cannot be checked without DNA. Germline V CDR1 and CDR2: SEHNR, FQNEAQ (reference sequence). The CDR3 totals 14 residues. The CDR3 here is CASSFEQGADEQYF. The variable domain in full, completed from reference TRBV7-9 and TRBJ2-7, reads DTGVSQNPRHKITKRGQNVTFRCDPISEHNRLYWYRQTLGQGPEFLTYFQNEAQLEKSRLLSDRFSAERPKGSFSTLEIQRTEQGDSAMYLCASSFEQGADEQYFGPGTRLTVT.